The 14 T cell receptor beta chains in this list originate from one sample, sequenced in a study of chemoradiotherapy in HPV16-positive cancers (dated by TCRdb to 2021 to 2024). To prepare the library, the immunoSEQ multiplex PCR assay was applied. TCRdb limited this immuneACCESS table to in-frame rearrangements with V and J called. A share of clones is missing; checked studies link under half to unresolved V genes, and the rest is unexplained. The sample has about 8,000 clones on record, roughly four fifths of them singletons. The leading ten clones occupy nearly 7.5% of the sample. Specimen collection occurred from a patient who underwent chemoradiotherapy. These receptor sequences come from a human donor with HPV-associated anogenital cancer.

The J gene is TRBJ1-1, the V gene TRBV6-5, with TRBD1 identical over 7 bases. The CDR3 consists of 15 residues. The V gene end was trimmed by 6 bases and the J gene end by 1 base; junction bases not matched to a gene: 8. Germline-derived CDR1 and CDR2 are MNHEY and SVGAGI. The CDR3 reads CASRRDSQKNTEAFF. The CDR3 coding sequence is TGTGCCAGCAGACGGGACAGCCAAAAGAACACTGAAGCTTTCTTT.

The chain uses TRBV5-6 and TRBJ1-2; TRBD1 matches 12 bases. The CDR3 contains 13 residues. CDR1 and CDR2 (germline): SGHDT, YYEEEE. V shed 4 bases and J 7 bases; nucleotides not matched to a gene: 2. In nucleotides, the CDR3 is TGTGCCAGCAGCAGGGGACAGGGGGCTGGCTACACCTTC. This translates into CASSRGQGAGYTF.

The chain is built from TRBV27 and TRBJ2-5; 10 nucleotides agree with TRBD1. Germline CDR1 is MNHEY and CDR2 is SMNVEV (reference sequence). There are 14 residues in the CDR3. The V and J ends lost 5 bases and 5 bases, in that order; junction bases with no gene match: 5. In DNA form, the CDR3 reads TGTGCCAGCAGTGGGACAGGGGCCGGGGAGACCCAGTACTTC. This sequence encodes CASSGTGAGETQYF.

The V call is TRBV9, the J call TRBJ2-7; TRBD2 matches 8 bases. Germline trimming cut 2 bases from V and 0 bases from J; bases unmatched to any gene: 7. Germline V gene lookup returns CDR1 SGDLS and CDR2 YYNGEE. The CDR3 has 16 amino acids. In DNA form, the CDR3 reads TGTGCCAGCAGCGTTTTTTCACTAGCGGCCTCCTACGAGCAGTACTTC. The encoded protein is CASSVFSLAASYEQYF. Variable domain in full (rest from reference TRBV9 and TRBJ2-7): DSGVTQTPKHLITATGQRVTLRCSPRSGDLSVYWYQQSLDQGLQFLIQYYNGEERAKGNILERFSAQQFPDLHSELNLSSLELGDSALYFCASSVFSLAASYEQYFGPGTRLTVT.

J is TRBJ1-2 and V is TRBV7-8; 9 nucleotides align to TRBD1. This CDR3 comprises 16 residues. After removal of 1 base from V and 7 bases from J, the junction contained 10 bases not matched to a gene. CDR1 is SGHVS and CDR2 is FQNEAQ in the germline V gene. CDR3 region: CASSLGPGQGSFGYTF. The CDR3 DNA sequence: TGTGCCAGCAGCTTAGGGCCGGGACAGGGTTCGTTTGGCTACACCTTC.

V usage is TRBV6-1 and J usage is TRBJ1-4; no reliable D call. This CDR3 is 13 amino acids long. From germline, CDR1 is MNHNS and CDR2 SASEGT. V gave up 10 bases and J gave up 6 bases, with 15 bases separating them. CDR3 loop: CATQAVRDEKLFF. The DNA for the CDR3 is TGTGCCACCCAGGCGGTTAGGGATGAAAAACTGTTTTTT.

This clone was counted a few times. The rearrangement uses TRBV14 and TRBJ2-2, with TRBD1 matching 9 bases. V lost 5 bases, J lost 4 bases, and 5 bases stayed unmatched. The CDR3 consists of 15 residues. Germline loops: CDR1 SGHDN, CDR2 FVKESK. The CDR3 here is CASSFGQGSTGELFF. In nucleotides, the CDR3 is TGTGCCAGCAGCTTCGGACAGGGGAGCACCGGGGAGCTGTTTTTT. The whole variable domain, filled in from reference TRBV14 and TRBJ2-2, reads EAGVTQFPSHSVIEKGQTVTLRCDPISGHDNLYWYRRVMGKEIKFLLHFVKESKQDESGMPNNRFLAERTGGTYSTLKVQPAELEDSGVYFCASSFGQGSTGELFFGEGSRLTVL.

This clone has a handful of counts. CDR3 sequence (DNA): TGTGCCAGCAGTTACTTTATGGGGAAGGGGGCCCAGCATTTT. It translates to CASSYFMGKGAQHF. The chain is built from TRBV6-7 and TRBJ1-5, with D possibly TRBD1 on 6 matching bases. TRBV6-7 is filed as an ORF, its function uncertain. Trimming took 1 base from V and 11 from J, leaving 15 bases between them. This CDR3 region has 14 residues.

This clone was seen a handful of times. The rearrangement uses TRBV4-1 and TRBJ2-3; no clear D. The CDR3 loop spans 13 amino acids. Trimming removed 1 base from V and 4 bases from J, with 6 bases in between. Per the germline V gene, CDR1 is MGHRA and CDR2 is YSYEKL. CDR3 protein: CASSQASPDTQYF. CDR3 DNA: TGCGCCAGCAGCCAAGCCTCTCCAGATACGCAGTATTTT.

The chain combines TRBV12-5 with TRBJ1-2, with D uncertain. CDR1 LGHNT and CDR2 FRNRAP come from the germline V gene. This CDR3 comprises 13 residues. The V end lost 7 bases, the J end lost 4 bases, and 13 bases lay between the germline ends. CDR3 loop: CASVGRGSYGYTF. CDR3 in DNA: TGTGCTAGTGTTGGACGGGGTAGCTATGGCTACACCTTC.

The chain is built from TRBV4-3 and TRBJ1-1; D gene uncertain. In germline, CDR1 is LGHNA, CDR2 YSLEER. V lost 0 bases, J lost 9 bases, and 14 bases lay in between. The CDR3 runs 14 residues. The CDR3 bases are TGCGCCAGCAGCCAAGATAGGCAGGTTACTCAAGCTTTCTTT. It specifies CASSQDRQVTQAFF.

V and J are TRBV19 and TRBJ2-3; tentatively, D is TRBD2 (6 bases). Trimming stripped 9 bases from V and 0 bases from J, with 16 bases between. The germline CDR1 and CDR2 sequences are LNHDA and SQIVND (reference sequence). CDR3 size: 15 residues. CDR3 nucleotides: TGTGCCAGCGGAGGGCAGCGAGGGAGCACAGATACGCAGTATTTT. Translation: CASGGQRGSTDTQYF.

This clone was counted once. The gene calls are TRBV9 and TRBJ2-3; TRBD2 matches at 7 bases. V gave up 3 bases and J gave up 1 base; unmatched junction bases: 5. CDR1 SGDLS and CDR2 YYNGEE come from the germline V gene. This CDR3 region has 15 residues. The CDR3 sequence is CASSEPRGGTDTQYF. The CDR3 DNA reads as TGTGCCAGCAGCGAACCACGGGGGGGCACAGATACGCAGTATTTT.

This clone has just one count. The genes are TRBV9 and TRBJ2-5; D is undetermined. This CDR3 contains 14 residues. V lost 0 bases, J lost 5 bases, and 11 bases lay in between. Per germline, CDR1 SGDLS and CDR2 YYNGEE. DNA for the CDR3: TGTGCCAGCAGCGTAGGGCCGGGCGGCGAGACCCAGTACTTC. Translated: CASSVGPGGETQYF.